Listed below are T cell receptor beta chains from one sample, sequenced in a study of CD8+ T cells in alopecia areata. Assay: immunoSEQ multiplex PCR; the TCRdb copy retains only in-frame clones and omits some. Of about 200,000 clones listed, more than 55% are singletons. Sequencing was carried out using CD8+ T cells sorted from blood. These receptors all come from a human donor in good health. CDR3s include the opening cysteine and the closing phenylalanine or tryptophan. Fields, in order: clone size, D gene, J gene, V gene, CDR3 protein, CDR3 DNA. D genes are given only for firm matches. Clone size is given for some rows only: seen once, a few or many times, or a class if the clone is expanded.

abundance: few
d_gene: -
j_gene: TRBJ1-2
v_gene: TRBV29-1
CDR3aa: CSVDVQPLNYGYTF
CDR3nt: TGCAGCGTTGACGTCCAGCCCCTTAACTATGGCTACACCTTC

abundance: -
d_gene: -
j_gene: TRBJ1-5
v_gene: TRBV6-1
CDR3aa: CASSSLYSNQPQHF
CDR3nt: TGTGCCAGCAGTTCCCTTTATAGCAATCAGCCCCAGCATTTT

abundance: -
d_gene: TRBD1
j_gene: TRBJ1-2
v_gene: TRBV9
CDR3aa: CASSGDRGRFRGYTF
CDR3nt: TGTGCCAGCAGCGGTGACAGGGGGCGCTTTAGGGGCTACACCTTC

abundance: -
d_gene: -
j_gene: TRBJ1-2
v_gene: TRBV5-1
CDR3aa: CASSLDWGYGYTF
CDR3nt: TGCGCCAGCAGCTTGGATTGGGGCTATGGCTACACCTTC

abundance: -
d_gene: TRBD2
j_gene: TRBJ2-1
v_gene: TRBV9
CDR3aa: CASSLRLAGAQRGEQFF
CDR3nt: TGTGCCAGCAGCCTTCGACTAGCGGGGGCCCAAAGAGGTGAGCAGTTCTTC

abundance: -
d_gene: TRBD1
j_gene: TRBJ1-2
v_gene: TRBV9
CDR3aa: CASSVGATGNYGYTF
CDR3nt: TGTGCCAGCAGCGTGGGGGCGACAGGGAACTATGGCTACACCTTC

abundance: -
d_gene: -
j_gene: TRBJ2-5
v_gene: TRBV6-5
CDR3aa: CASSPADRETQYF
CDR3nt: TGTGCCAGCAGTCCAGCGGATCGAGAGACCCAGTACTTC

abundance: few
d_gene: TRBD2
j_gene: TRBJ2-1
v_gene: TRBV6-6
CDR3aa: CASSYSSAGGYNEQFF
CDR3nt: TGTGCCAGCAGTTACTCGAGCGCCGGGGGGTACAATGAGCAGTTCTTC

abundance: -
d_gene: TRBD1
j_gene: TRBJ2-5
v_gene: TRBV19
CDR3aa: CASSTPGQGLLETQYF
CDR3nt: TGTGCCAGTAGCACCCCGGGACAGGGGTTATTGGAGACCCAGTACTTC

abundance: -
d_gene: -
j_gene: TRBJ1-6
v_gene: TRBV6-1
CDR3aa: CASSDATGNNSPLHF
CDR3nt: TGTGCCAGCAGTGACGCAACAGGGAATAATTCACCCCTCCACTTT

abundance: -
d_gene: -
j_gene: TRBJ2-5
v_gene: TRBV7-9
CDR3aa: CASSSYRTVPGETQYF
CDR3nt: TGTGCCAGCAGCTCTTACAGGACAGTCCCAGGGGAGACCCAGTACTTC

abundance: -
d_gene: TRBD1
j_gene: TRBJ2-5
v_gene: TRBV5-1
CDR3aa: CASSLGQGAGETQYF
CDR3nt: TGCGCCAGCAGCTTGGGACAGGGGGCTGGGGAGACCCAGTACTTC

abundance: -
d_gene: -
j_gene: TRBJ2-5
v_gene: TRBV29-1
CDR3aa: CSGSSPASRETQYF
CDR3nt: TGCAGCGGATCCTCCCCGGCTAGCCGGGAGACCCAGTACTTC

abundance: once
d_gene: TRBD1
j_gene: TRBJ2-3
v_gene: TRBV5-1
CDR3aa: CASSSEPGQGGTDTQYF
CDR3nt: TGCGCCAGCAGCTCCGAGCCGGGACAGGGGGGCACAGATACGCAGTATTTT

abundance: -
d_gene: TRBD1
j_gene: TRBJ2-7
v_gene: TRBV11-2
CDR3aa: CASSLGTGLDDEQYF
CDR3nt: TGTGCCAGCAGCCTCGGGACAGGGCTAGACGACGAGCAGTACTTC

abundance: -
d_gene: TRBD2
j_gene: TRBJ2-1
v_gene: TRBV7-8
CDR3aa: CASSLGTSGLINEQFF
CDR3nt: TGTGCCAGCAGCTTAGGGACTAGCGGATTAATCAATGAGCAGTTCTTC

abundance: -
d_gene: TRBD1
j_gene: TRBJ2-4
v_gene: TRBV5-4
CDR3aa: CASSSGTGDRYF
CDR3nt: TGTGCCAGCAGCTCCGGGACAGGGGATCGGTACTTC

abundance: once
d_gene: -
j_gene: TRBJ2-7
v_gene: TRBV7-3
CDR3aa: CASSFTGPSGEQYF
CDR3nt: TGTGCCAGCAGCTTTACGGGACCTAGTGGAGAGCAGTACTTC

abundance: few
d_gene: -
j_gene: TRBJ2-7
v_gene: TRBV29-1
CDR3aa: CSVEYAGDYEQYF
CDR3nt: TGCAGCGTTGAGTATGCAGGGGACTACGAGCAGTACTTC

abundance: once
d_gene: -
j_gene: TRBJ1-2
v_gene: TRBV15
CDR3aa: CATSRDWGKNYGYTF
CDR3nt: TGTGCCACCAGCAGAGATTGGGGCAAGAACTATGGCTACACCTTC

abundance: -
d_gene: -
j_gene: TRBJ2-1
v_gene: TRBV15
CDR3aa: CATSRDGYTGRSYNEQFF
CDR3nt: TGTGCCACCAGCAGAGATGGGTATACTGGTCGGTCCTACAATGAGCAGTTCTTC

abundance: -
d_gene: TRBD2
j_gene: TRBJ2-1
v_gene: TRBV5-6
CDR3aa: CASSQTPGLEVF
CDR3nt: TGTGCCAGCAGCCAGACCCCGGGACTAGAGGTCTTC

abundance: -
d_gene: -
j_gene: TRBJ1-5
v_gene: TRBV19
CDR3aa: CASSIVGQPQHF
CDR3nt: TGTGCCAGTAGTATTGTTGGCCAGCCCCAGCATTTT

abundance: few
d_gene: -
j_gene: TRBJ1-1
v_gene: TRBV13
CDR3aa: CASSIHRAAFF
CDR3nt: TGTGCCAGCAGCATCCACAGGGCAGCTTTCTTT

abundance: -
d_gene: -
j_gene: TRBJ2-3
v_gene: TRBV29-1
CDR3aa: CSVEGLPTDTQYF
CDR3nt: TGCAGCGTTGAAGGCTTACCCACAGATACGCAGTATTTT

abundance: -
d_gene: -
j_gene: TRBJ1-1
v_gene: TRBV10-3
CDR3aa: CAISGEGLGNTEAFF
CDR3nt: TGTGCCATCAGTGGAGAGGGATTAGGGAACACTGAAGCTTTCTTT

abundance: once
d_gene: -
j_gene: TRBJ2-7
v_gene: TRBV2
CDR3aa: CASSEGGSYEQYF
CDR3nt: TGTGCCAGCAGTGAAGGTGGGAGCTACGAGCAGTACTTC

abundance: few
d_gene: -
j_gene: TRBJ2-5
v_gene: TRBV29-1
CDR3aa: CSVPLSHQETQYF
CDR3nt: TGCAGCGTTCCCCTGTCCCATCAAGAGACCCAGTACTTC

abundance: -
d_gene: -
j_gene: TRBJ2-1
v_gene: TRBV11-2
CDR3aa: CASSPGNEQFF
CDR3nt: TGTGCCAGCAGCCCAGGCAATGAGCAGTTCTTC

abundance: -
d_gene: -
j_gene: TRBJ2-7
v_gene: TRBV30
CDR3aa: CAWSFEFSSYEQYF
CDR3nt: TGTGCCTGGAGTTTTGAATTCAGCTCCTACGAGCAGTACTTC

abundance: -
d_gene: TRBD1
j_gene: TRBJ2-7
v_gene: TRBV6-5
CDR3aa: CASSYFQGAYEQYF
CDR3nt: TGTGCCAGCAGTTACTTTCAGGGGGCCTACGAGCAGTACTTC

abundance: -
d_gene: -
j_gene: TRBJ2-7
v_gene: TRBV7-9
CDR3aa: CASTLGPSEQYF
CDR3nt: TGTGCCAGCACCCTCGGGCCCTCCGAGCAGTACTTC

abundance: -
d_gene: -
j_gene: TRBJ2-7
v_gene: TRBV11-2
CDR3aa: CASSQGQAQGEQYF
CDR3nt: TGTGCCAGCAGCCAGGGGCAGGCCCAAGGCGAGCAGTACTTC

abundance: -
d_gene: -
j_gene: TRBJ1-2
v_gene: TRBV29-1
CDR3aa: CSVEPDGVYGYTF
CDR3nt: TGCAGCGTTGAACCGGACGGGGTCTATGGCTACACCTTC

abundance: -
d_gene: -
j_gene: TRBJ1-1
v_gene: TRBV5-1
CDR3aa: CASSPSRGGMNTEAFF
CDR3nt: TGCGCCAGCAGCCCGTCCCGGGGTGGGATGAACACTGAAGCTTTCTTT

abundance: few
d_gene: -
j_gene: TRBJ2-7
v_gene: TRBV2
CDR3aa: CASSAGGYEQYF
CDR3nt: TGTGCCAGCAGTGCCGGGGGCTACGAGCAGTACTTC

abundance: -
d_gene: -
j_gene: TRBJ2-5
v_gene: TRBV27
CDR3aa: CASKATWGARETQYF
CDR3nt: TGTGCCAGCAAGGCCACCTGGGGGGCCCGAGAGACCCAGTACTTC

abundance: few
d_gene: -
j_gene: TRBJ2-2
v_gene: TRBV7-9
CDR3aa: CASSSTTRLTGELFF
CDR3nt: TGTGCCAGCAGCTCTACGACTAGGCTCACCGGGGAGCTGTTTTTT

abundance: -
d_gene: TRBD2
j_gene: TRBJ2-1
v_gene: TRBV7-6
CDR3aa: CASRAGNEQFF
CDR3nt: TGTGCCAGCAGAGCGGGGAATGAGCAGTTCTTC

abundance: few
d_gene: -
j_gene: TRBJ2-7
v_gene: TRBV5-4
CDR3aa: CASSSRTGMGSYEQYF
CDR3nt: TGTGCCAGCAGCTCCCGGACCGGAATGGGGTCCTACGAGCAGTACTTC

abundance: few
d_gene: -
j_gene: TRBJ1-2
v_gene: TRBV4-1
CDR3aa: CASSQEAEFPYGYTF
CDR3nt: TGCGCCAGCAGCCAAGAGGCAGAGTTCCCCTATGGCTACACCTTC

abundance: -
d_gene: -
j_gene: TRBJ1-1
v_gene: TRBV6-5
CDR3aa: CASSDGQQNTEAFF
CDR3nt: TGTGCCAGCAGTGATGGACAGCAGAACACTGAAGCTTTCTTT

abundance: -
d_gene: -
j_gene: TRBJ1-4
v_gene: TRBV29-1
CDR3aa: CSVDPQTGEKLFF
CDR3nt: TGCAGCGTTGATCCCCAGACAGGCGAAAAACTGTTTTTT

abundance: -
d_gene: -
j_gene: TRBJ1-1
v_gene: TRBV19
CDR3aa: CASSLGQSLNTEAFF
CDR3nt: TGTGCCAGTAGTCTTGGACAGAGTCTGAACACTGAAGCTTTCTTT

abundance: -
d_gene: TRBD2
j_gene: TRBJ2-3
v_gene: TRBV29-1
CDR3aa: CSAPGAGGTDTQYF
CDR3nt: TGCAGCGCCCCTGGGGCGGGGGGCACAGATACGCAGTATTTT

abundance: -
d_gene: TRBD1
j_gene: TRBJ2-7
v_gene: TRBV9
CDR3aa: CASSERGTGFGEQYF
CDR3nt: TGTGCCAGCAGCGAGAGGGGGACAGGCTTCGGCGAGCAGTACTTC

abundance: -
d_gene: -
j_gene: TRBJ1-4
v_gene: TRBV5-1
CDR3aa: CASGSGEKLFF
CDR3nt: TGCGCCAGCGGCTCGGGTGAAAAACTGTTTTTT

abundance: -
d_gene: -
j_gene: TRBJ2-7
v_gene: TRBV7-2
CDR3aa: CASSQAYEQYF
CDR3nt: TGTGCCAGCAGCCAAGCCTACGAGCAGTACTTC

abundance: -
d_gene: -
j_gene: TRBJ1-1
v_gene: TRBV5-4
CDR3aa: CASSSTENTEAFF
CDR3nt: TGTGCCAGCAGCTCGACGGAGAACACTGAAGCTTTCTTT

abundance: -
d_gene: -
j_gene: TRBJ1-3
v_gene: TRBV2
CDR3aa: CASSEDWGRNTIYF
CDR3nt: TGTGCCAGCAGTGAGGACTGGGGTAGAAACACCATATATTTT

abundance: -
d_gene: -
j_gene: TRBJ2-3
v_gene: TRBV6-6
CDR3aa: CASSSRGTDTQYF
CDR3nt: TGTGCCAGCAGTTCCCGGGGGACAGATACGCAGTATTTT

abundance: -
d_gene: -
j_gene: TRBJ1-2
v_gene: TRBV27
CDR3aa: CASSPLSGREPGYTF
CDR3nt: TGTGCCAGCAGTCCCCTAAGTGGGAGGGAACCTGGCTACACCTTC

abundance: -
d_gene: TRBD2
j_gene: TRBJ2-1
v_gene: TRBV4-1
CDR3aa: CASSPARGLRGGDEQFF
CDR3nt: TGCGCCAGCAGCCCAGCGCGGGGGTTGCGCGGGGGGGACGAGCAGTTCTTC

abundance: -
d_gene: TRBD1
j_gene: TRBJ1-1
v_gene: TRBV11-2
CDR3aa: CASSLGTGGINTEAFF
CDR3nt: TGTGCCAGCAGCTTAGGGACAGGGGGAATCAACACTGAAGCTTTCTTT

abundance: -
d_gene: -
j_gene: TRBJ2-2
v_gene: TRBV27
CDR3aa: CATGGELFF
CDR3nt: TGTGCCACGGGCGGGGAGCTGTTTTTT